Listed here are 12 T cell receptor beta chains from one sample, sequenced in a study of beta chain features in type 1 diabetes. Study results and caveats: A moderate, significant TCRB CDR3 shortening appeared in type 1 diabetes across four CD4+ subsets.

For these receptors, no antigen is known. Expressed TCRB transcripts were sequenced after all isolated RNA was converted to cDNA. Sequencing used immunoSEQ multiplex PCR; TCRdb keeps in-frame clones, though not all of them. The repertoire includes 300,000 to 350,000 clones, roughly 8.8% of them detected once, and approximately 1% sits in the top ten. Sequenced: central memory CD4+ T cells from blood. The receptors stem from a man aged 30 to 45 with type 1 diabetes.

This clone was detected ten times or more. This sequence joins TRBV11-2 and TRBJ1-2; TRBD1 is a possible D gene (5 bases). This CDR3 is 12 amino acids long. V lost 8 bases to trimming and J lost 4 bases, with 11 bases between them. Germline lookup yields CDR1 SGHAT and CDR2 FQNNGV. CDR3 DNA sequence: TGTGCCAGCCGGGGCGGGGGCTATGGCTACACCTTC. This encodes CASRGGGYGYTF.

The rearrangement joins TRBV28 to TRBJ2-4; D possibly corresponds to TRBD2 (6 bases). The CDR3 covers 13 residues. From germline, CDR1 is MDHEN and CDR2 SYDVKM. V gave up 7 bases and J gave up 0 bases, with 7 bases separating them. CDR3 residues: CASTSAAKNIQYF. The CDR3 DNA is TGTGCCAGCACTAGCGCAGCCAAAAACATTCAGTACTTC.

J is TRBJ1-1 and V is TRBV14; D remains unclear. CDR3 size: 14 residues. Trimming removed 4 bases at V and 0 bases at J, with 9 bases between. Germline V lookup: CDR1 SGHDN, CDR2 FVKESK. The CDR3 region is CASSRQSLNTEAFF. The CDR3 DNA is TGTGCCAGCAGCCGTCAATCCCTGAACACTGAAGCTTTCTTT.

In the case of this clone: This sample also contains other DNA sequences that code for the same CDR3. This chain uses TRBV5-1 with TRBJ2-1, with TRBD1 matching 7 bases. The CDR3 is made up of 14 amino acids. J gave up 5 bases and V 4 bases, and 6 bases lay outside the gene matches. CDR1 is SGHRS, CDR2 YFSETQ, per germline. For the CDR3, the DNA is TGCGCCAGCAGCCTCGGGACAGCTAACAATGAGCAGTTCTTC. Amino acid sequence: CASSLGTANNEQFF.

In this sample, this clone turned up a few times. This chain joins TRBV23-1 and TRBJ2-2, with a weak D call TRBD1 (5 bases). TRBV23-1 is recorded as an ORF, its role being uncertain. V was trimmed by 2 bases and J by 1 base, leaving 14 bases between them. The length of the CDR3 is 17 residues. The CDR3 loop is CASSQGAPKRNTGELFF. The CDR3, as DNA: TGCGCCAGCAGTCAAGGGGCCCCCAAGAGGAACACCGGGGAGCTGTTTTTT.

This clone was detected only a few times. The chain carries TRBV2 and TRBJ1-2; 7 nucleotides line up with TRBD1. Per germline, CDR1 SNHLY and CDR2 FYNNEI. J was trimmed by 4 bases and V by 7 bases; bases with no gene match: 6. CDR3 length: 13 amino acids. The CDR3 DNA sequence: TGTGCCAGCACCCTGGGACAGATCTATGGCTACACCTTC. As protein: CASTLGQIYGYTF.

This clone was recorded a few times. CDR3: CASSQQGQNQPQHF. Written as DNA, the CDR3 is TGTGCCAGCTCACAACAGGGACAGAATCAGCCCCAGCATTTT. This chain joins TRBV18 and TRBJ1-5; the match to TRBD1 covers 7 bases. The CDR3 runs to 14 residues. Losses at the gene ends were 4 bases for V and 4 bases for J; bases not matched to a gene: 4. Germline assignment: CDR1 KGHSH and CDR2 LQKENI.

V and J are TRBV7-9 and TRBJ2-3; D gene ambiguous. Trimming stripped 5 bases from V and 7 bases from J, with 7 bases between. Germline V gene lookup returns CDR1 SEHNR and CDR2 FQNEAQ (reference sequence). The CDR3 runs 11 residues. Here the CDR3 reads CASSLGYTQYF. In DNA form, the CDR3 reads TGTGCCAGCAGCCTCGGATATACGCAGTATTTT.

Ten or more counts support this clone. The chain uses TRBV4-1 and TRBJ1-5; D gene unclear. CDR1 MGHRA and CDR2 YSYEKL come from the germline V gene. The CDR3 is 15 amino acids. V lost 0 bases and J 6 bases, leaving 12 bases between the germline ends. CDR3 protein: CASSQDRQDRQPQHF. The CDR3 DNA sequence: TGCGCCAGCAGCCAAGATAGGCAGGATCGTCAGCCCCAGCATTTT.

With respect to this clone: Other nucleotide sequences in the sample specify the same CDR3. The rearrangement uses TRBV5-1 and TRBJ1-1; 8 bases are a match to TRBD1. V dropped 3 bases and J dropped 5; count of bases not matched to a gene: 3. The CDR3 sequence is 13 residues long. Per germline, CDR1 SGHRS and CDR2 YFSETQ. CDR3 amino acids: CASSSQGDTEAFF. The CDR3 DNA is TGCGCCAGCAGCTCACAGGGGGATACTGAAGCTTTCTTT.

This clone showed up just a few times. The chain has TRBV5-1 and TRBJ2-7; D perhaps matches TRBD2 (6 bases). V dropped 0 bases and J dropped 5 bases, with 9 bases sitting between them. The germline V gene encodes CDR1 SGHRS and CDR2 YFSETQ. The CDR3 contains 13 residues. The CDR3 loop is CASSLVRRDEQYF. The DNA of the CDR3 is TGCGCCAGCAGCTTGGTTAGGAGGGACGAGCAGTACTTC.

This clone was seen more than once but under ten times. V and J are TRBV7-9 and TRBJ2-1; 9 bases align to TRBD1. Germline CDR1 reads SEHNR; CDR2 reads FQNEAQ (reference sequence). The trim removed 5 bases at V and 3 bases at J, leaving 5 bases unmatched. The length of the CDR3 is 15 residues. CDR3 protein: CASSDRGTDYNEQFF. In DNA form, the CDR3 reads TGTGCCAGCAGCGACAGGGGGACAGACTACAATGAGCAGTTCTTC.